One and the same sample provided the 24 T cell receptor beta chains below, sequenced in a study of cytomegalovirus exposure and HLA in healthy donors. The data were produced by immunoSEQ multiplex PCR, yet TCRdb's version contains in-frame clones alone and is incomplete. This sample carries 160,000 or so clones, more than 70% of them seen once, and the ten largest clones take approximately 3%. The sequenced sample consisted of PBMCs. Source of these receptors: a man aged 18 to 29 in good health and CMV-seronegative.

The V and J genes are TRBV2 and TRBJ2-7, with TRBD1 as a possible D gene (5 bases). The CDR3 is made up of 15 amino acids. V gave up 4 bases and J gave up 1 base, with 14 bases separating them. The germline V gene has CDR1 SNHLY and CDR2 FYNNEI. The CDR3 bases are TGTGCCAGCAGTGCCCGCCTGGGGCCTTCCTACGAGCAGTACTTC. Residues: CASSARLGPSYEQYF.

This chain connects TRBV27 to TRBJ1-2; the D is unclear. Germline V gives CDR1 MNHEY, CDR2 SMNVEV (reference sequence). Deletions cut 3 bases from V and 5 bases from J, with 7 bases between. This CDR3 region has 12 residues. DNA of the CDR3: TGTGCCAGCAGTTTGGGAGTTTATGGCTACACCTTC. Translated: CASSLGVYGYTF.

V gene TRBV12-5 combines with J gene TRBJ2-5, with TRBD1 matching 7 bases. The CDR3 has 16 residues. Germline V CDR1 and CDR2: LGHNT, FRNRAP. V shed 0 bases and J 1 base; nucleotides not matched to a gene: 5. DNA of the CDR3: TGTGCTAGTGGTTTGGTCCTAGGGGGCTTCCAAGAGACCCAGTACTTC. Translating it yields CASGLVLGGFQETQYF.

Only a few counts were recorded for this clone. The rearrangement links TRBV28 to TRBJ1-4, with TRBD1 as a possible D gene (5 bases). The CDR3 covers 12 residues. The germline CDR1 and CDR2 sequences are MDHEN and SYDVKM. The V gene lost 7 bases and the J gene lost 16 bases, with 19 bases spanning the gap. The CDR3 region is CASISTDDKTFF. The CDR3 DNA sequence: TGTGCCAGCATATCGACAGACGACAAAACGTTTTTT.

The chain recombines TRBV2 with TRBJ1-5; D possibly corresponds to TRBD1 (6 bases). Germline V gene data show CDR1 as SNHLY and CDR2 as FYNNEI. This CDR3 is built from 14 residues. V was shortened by 8 bases and J by 0 bases, with 11 bases between the two germline ends. CDR3 residues: CASRKGDSNQPQHF. CDR3 DNA: TGTGCCAGCCGAAAGGGGGATAGCAATCAGCCCCAGCATTTT.

The DNA for the CDR3 is TGTGCCAGCAGTTTATTGACGGGAGGGGCCTACAATGAGCAGTTCTTC. Translation: CASSLLTGGAYNEQFF. The chain carries TRBV28 and TRBJ2-1; TRBD2 agrees at 8 bases. Looked up from germline, CDR1 is MDHEN and CDR2 is SYDVKM. V lost 1 base to trimming and J lost 2 bases; unmatched junction nucleotides: 4. This CDR3 region has 16 residues.

V gene TRBV30 combines with J gene TRBJ1-1, with a possible D match to TRBD1 (5 bases). The germline V gene encodes CDR1 GTSNPN and CDR2 SVGIG (reference sequence). The CDR3 is 13 residues long. The germline V and J ends were trimmed by 4 bases and 0 bases, with 9 bases remaining between them. CDR3 nucleotides: TGTGCCTGGACGGGGGTATTGAACACTGAAGCTTTCTTT. This gives the protein CAWTGVLNTEAFF.

V usage is TRBV5-1 and J usage is TRBJ2-2; D is perhaps TRBD1 (5 bases). This CDR3 contains 15 residues. Germline loops: CDR1 SGHRS, CDR2 YFSETQ. V lost 0 bases, J lost 3 bases, and 9 bases lay in between. This CDR3 reads CASSLVGQDTGELFF. The DNA for the CDR3 is TGCGCCAGCAGCTTGGTGGGGCAGGACACCGGGGAGCTGTTTTTT.

This chain connects TRBV5-1 to TRBJ2-3; possible D gene TRBD1, 6 bases. Germline V lookup: CDR1 SGHRS, CDR2 YFSETQ. The CDR3 is 14 amino acids. The ends were cut back, 4 bases at V and 2 bases at J, with 11 bases in the middle. The CDR3 spells CASSQDRNTDTQYF. The CDR3 nucleotides read TGCGCCAGCAGCCAAGACAGGAACACAGATACGCAGTATTTT. Full variable domain (missing parts from reference TRBV5-1 and TRBJ2-3): KAGVTQTPRYLIKTRGQQVTLSCSPISGHRSVSWYQQTPGQGLQFLFEYFSETQRNKGNFPGRFSGRQFSNSRSEMNVSTLELGDSALYLCASSQDRNTDTQYFGPGTRLTVL.

The CDR3 DNA reads as TGTGCCAGCAGTGTTTTGACAGGGACGACCGGGGAGCTGTTTTTT. It encodes CASSVLTGTTGELFF. This chain joins TRBV25-1 and TRBJ2-2, with TRBD1 identical over 7 bases. This CDR3 comprises 15 residues. From germline, CDR1 is MGHDK and CDR2 SYGVNS. V shed 4 bases, J shed 5 bases, and the junction held 7 bases outside the gene matches. Complete variable domain (other parts from reference TRBV25-1 and TRBJ2-2): EADIYQTPRYLVIGTGKKITLECSQTMGHDKMYWYQQDPGMELHLIHYSYGVNSTEKGDLSSESTVSRIRTEHFPLTLESARPSHTSQYLCASSVLTGTTGELFFGEGSRLTVL.

The genes are TRBV27 and TRBJ2-1; 7 positions agree with TRBD2. After removal of 3 bases from V and 9 bases from J, the junction contained 11 bases not matched to a gene. CDR1 is MNHEY and CDR2 is SMNVEV in the germline V gene (reference sequence). This CDR3 comprises 15 residues. CDR3 residues: CASSFVSGSVGEQFF. The CDR3 bases are TGTGCCAGCAGTTTCGTTAGCGGGTCGGTAGGTGAGCAGTTCTTC.

The chain is built from TRBV15 and TRBJ1-5; the D is unclear. The germline V and J ends were trimmed by 5 bases and 1 base, with 12 bases remaining between them. The CDR3 is 15 amino acids. Germline V gene lookup returns CDR1 LNHNV and CDR2 YYDKDF (reference sequence). CDR3 sequence: CATSSRTVSNQPQHF. Written as DNA, the CDR3 is TGTGCCACCAGCTCCCGGACTGTGAGCAATCAGCCCCAGCATTTT.

This clone was recorded only once. CDR3 region: CASINGLYGYTF. The CDR3 region has the DNA TGTGCCAGCATTAACGGTCTCTATGGCTACACCTTC. V is TRBV6-6 and J is TRBJ1-2, with unresolved D. The V end lost 7 bases, the J end lost 4 bases, and 10 bases lay between the germline ends. The CDR3 is 12 amino acids. Germline V gene data show CDR1 as MNHNY and CDR2 as SVGAGI (reference sequence).

The chain couples TRBV5-1 to TRBJ2-2; weak D call: TRBD1 (7 bases). V gave up 4 bases and J gave up 4 bases, with 14 bases separating them. The CDR3 totals 15 residues. CDR1 is SGHRS, CDR2 YFSETQ, per germline. The CDR3 nucleotides are TGCGCCAGCAGCCCAGGACAGGAGGGCACCGGGGAGCTGTTTTTT. Amino acids: CASSPGQEGTGELFF.

V is TRBV27 and J is TRBJ2-4; 10 nucleotides match TRBD1. The CDR3 runs 16 residues. Germline trimming cut 5 bases from V and 5 bases from J; bases unmatched to any gene: 9. CDR1 and CDR2 from the germline V gene are MNHEY and SMNVEV (reference sequence). CDR3 coding DNA: TGTGCCAGCAGTCTGGGACAGGGGCCGGGGGAAAACATTCAGTACTTC. Translating gives CASSLGQGPGENIQYF.

The rearrangement joins TRBV11-2 to TRBJ2-7; possible D gene TRBD2, 7 bases. The germline CDR1 and CDR2 sequences are SGHAT and FQNNGV. Trimming removed 4 bases at V and 3 bases at J, with 19 bases between. The CDR3 loop spans 16 amino acids. The CDR3 sequence is CASSSPPGGSVYEQYF. The CDR3 coding sequence is TGTGCCAGCAGCTCGCCCCCGGGGGGCTCCGTCTACGAGCAGTACTTC.

The chain couples TRBV6-1 to TRBJ1-1, with D possibly TRBD1 on 6 matching bases. V was shortened by 0 bases and J by 1 base, with 18 bases between the two germline ends. Per the germline V gene, CDR1 is MNHNS and CDR2 is SASEGT. The CDR3 is made up of 18 amino acids. The CDR3 DNA reads TGTGCCAGCAGTGAAGCGATGTTTAGGCAGGGGAAGAACACTGAAGCTTTCTTT. As protein: CASSEAMFRQGKNTEAFF.

The chain combines TRBV5-1 with TRBJ2-5; 9 bases are shared with TRBD1. The CDR3 is 15 amino acids. The germline V gene encodes CDR1 SGHRS and CDR2 YFSETQ. Trimming cost V 0 bases and J 4 bases; bases outside gene matches: 4. The CDR3 bases are TGCGCCAGCAGCTTGGGGACAGGGGTATCAGAGACCCAGTACTTC. This gives the protein CASSLGTGVSETQYF.

The V gene is TRBV10-3, the J gene TRBJ1-2; TRBD1 is a possible D gene (5 bases). This CDR3 is built from 13 residues. The ends were cut back, 10 bases at V and 4 bases at J, with 16 bases in the middle. Germline values: CDR1 ENHRY, CDR2 SYGVKD. CDR3 DNA sequence: TGTGCCACGCGGAGGGGTCCCCCCTATGGCTACACCTTC. The encoded protein is CATRRGPPYGYTF.

The chain is built from TRBV2 and TRBJ2-7; possible D gene TRBD1, 5 bases. V lost 0 bases, J lost 0 bases, and 12 bases lay in between. This CDR3 has 16 residues. Germline values: CDR1 SNHLY, CDR2 FYNNEI. CDR3 DNA sequence: TGTGCCAGCAGTGAAGCGCTTCAGGGCGGCTCCTACGAGCAGTACGTC. Its translation: CASSEALQGGSYEQYV.

The chain combines TRBV6-1 with TRBJ1-5; a weak D match, TRBD1 (5 bases). This CDR3 has 15 residues. CDR1 MNHNS and CDR2 SASEGT come from the germline V gene. Trimming removed 9 bases from V and 2 bases from J, with 17 bases in between. The CDR3 coding sequence is TGTGCCAGTACAGAGATGGGGCAGGGCAATCAGCCCCAGCATTTT. Translating gives CASTEMGQGNQPQHF.

The rearrangement uses TRBV29-1 and TRBJ2-1; D possibly corresponds to TRBD2 (5 bases). The CDR3 has 15 amino acids. The germline V and J ends were trimmed by 1 base and 1 base, with 11 bases remaining between them. From germline, CDR1 is SQVTM and CDR2 ANQGSEA. CDR3 amino acids: CSVEGAEASYNEQFF. DNA for the CDR3: TGCAGCGTTGAAGGAGCGGAAGCTTCCTACAATGAGCAGTTCTTC.

V usage is TRBV6-5 and J usage is TRBJ2-3; 7 bases are shared with TRBD1. Germline CDR1 MNHEY, CDR2 SVGAGI. CDR3 length: 15 amino acids. Trimming cost V 4 bases and J 4 bases; bases outside gene matches: 8. The CDR3 spells CASSWDVGGADTQYF. The CDR3 nucleotides read TGTGCCAGCAGTTGGGACGTAGGGGGCGCAGATACGCAGTATTTT.

This chain connects TRBV2 to TRBJ1-5; tentative D call: TRBD1 (5 bases). The V gene lost 2 bases and the J gene lost 7 bases, with 21 bases spanning the gap. Germline values: CDR1 SNHLY, CDR2 FYNNEI. This CDR3 is built from 17 residues. The CDR3 loop reads CASSERLGRVRGQPQHF. CDR3 nucleotide sequence: TGTGCCAGCAGTGAACGCTTAGGGCGAGTAAGGGGACAGCCCCAGCATTTT.